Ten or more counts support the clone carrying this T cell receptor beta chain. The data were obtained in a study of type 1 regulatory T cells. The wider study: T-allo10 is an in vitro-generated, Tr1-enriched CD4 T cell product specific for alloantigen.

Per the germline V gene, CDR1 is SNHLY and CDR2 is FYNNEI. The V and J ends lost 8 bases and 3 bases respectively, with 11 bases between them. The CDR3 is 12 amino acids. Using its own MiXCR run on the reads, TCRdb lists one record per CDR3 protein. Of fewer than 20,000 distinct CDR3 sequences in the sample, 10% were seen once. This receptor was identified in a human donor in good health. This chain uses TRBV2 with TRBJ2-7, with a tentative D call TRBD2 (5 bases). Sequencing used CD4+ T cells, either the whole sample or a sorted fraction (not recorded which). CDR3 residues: CASGVTSYEQYF. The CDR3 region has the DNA TGTGCCAGCGGGGTTACTAGCTACGAGCAGTACTTC.